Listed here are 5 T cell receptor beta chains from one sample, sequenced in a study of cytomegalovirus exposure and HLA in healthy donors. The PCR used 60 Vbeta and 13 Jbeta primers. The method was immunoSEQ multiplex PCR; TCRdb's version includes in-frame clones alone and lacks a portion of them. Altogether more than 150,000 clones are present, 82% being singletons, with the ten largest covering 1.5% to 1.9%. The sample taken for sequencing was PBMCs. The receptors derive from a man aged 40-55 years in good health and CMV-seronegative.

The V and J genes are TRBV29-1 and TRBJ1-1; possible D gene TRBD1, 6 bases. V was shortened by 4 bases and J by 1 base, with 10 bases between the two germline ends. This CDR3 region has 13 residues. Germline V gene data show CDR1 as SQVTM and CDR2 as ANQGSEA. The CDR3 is CSVAGGQNTEAFF. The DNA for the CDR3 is TGCAGCGTTGCGGGGGGCCAGAACACTGAAGCTTTCTTT. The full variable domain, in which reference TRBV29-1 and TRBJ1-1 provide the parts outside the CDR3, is SAVISQKPSRDICQRGTSLTIQCQVDSQVTMMFWYRQQPGQSLTLIATANQGSEATYESGFVIDKFPISRPNLTFSTLTVSNMSPEDSSIYLCSVAGGQNTEAFFGQGTRLTVV.

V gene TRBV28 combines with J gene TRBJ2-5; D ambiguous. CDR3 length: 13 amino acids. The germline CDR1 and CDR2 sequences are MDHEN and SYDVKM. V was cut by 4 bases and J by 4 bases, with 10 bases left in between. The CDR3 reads CASSSPSPETQYF. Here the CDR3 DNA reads TGTGCCAGCAGTTCGCCTAGTCCAGAGACCCAGTACTTC. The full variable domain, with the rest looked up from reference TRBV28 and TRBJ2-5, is DVKVTQSSRYLVKRTGEKVFLECVQDMDHENMFWYRQDPGLGLRLIYFSYDVKMKEKGDIPEGYSVSREKKERFSLILESASTNQTSMYLCASSSPSPETQYFGPGTRLLVL.

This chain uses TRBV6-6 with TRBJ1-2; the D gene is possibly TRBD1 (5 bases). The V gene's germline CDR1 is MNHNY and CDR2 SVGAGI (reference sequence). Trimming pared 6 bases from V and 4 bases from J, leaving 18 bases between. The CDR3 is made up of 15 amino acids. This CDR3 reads CASSLGQGRGYGYTF. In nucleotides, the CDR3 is TGTGCCAGCAGCCTCGGTCAGGGAAGGGGCTATGGCTACACCTTC.

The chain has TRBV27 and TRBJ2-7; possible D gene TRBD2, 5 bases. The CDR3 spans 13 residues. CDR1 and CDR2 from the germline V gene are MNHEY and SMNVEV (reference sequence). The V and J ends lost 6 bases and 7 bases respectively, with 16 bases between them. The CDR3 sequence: CASSLLPPGEQYF. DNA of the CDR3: TGTGCCAGCAGCCTACTCCCTCCGGGGGAGCAGTACTTC.

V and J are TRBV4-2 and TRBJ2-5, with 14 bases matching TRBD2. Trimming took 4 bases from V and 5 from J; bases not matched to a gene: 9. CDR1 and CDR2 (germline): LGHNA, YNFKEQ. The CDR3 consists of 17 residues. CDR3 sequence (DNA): TGTGCCAGCAGCCTCATGGGGACTAGCGGGAGATCGGAGACCCAGTACTTC. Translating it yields CASSLMGTSGRSETQYF.